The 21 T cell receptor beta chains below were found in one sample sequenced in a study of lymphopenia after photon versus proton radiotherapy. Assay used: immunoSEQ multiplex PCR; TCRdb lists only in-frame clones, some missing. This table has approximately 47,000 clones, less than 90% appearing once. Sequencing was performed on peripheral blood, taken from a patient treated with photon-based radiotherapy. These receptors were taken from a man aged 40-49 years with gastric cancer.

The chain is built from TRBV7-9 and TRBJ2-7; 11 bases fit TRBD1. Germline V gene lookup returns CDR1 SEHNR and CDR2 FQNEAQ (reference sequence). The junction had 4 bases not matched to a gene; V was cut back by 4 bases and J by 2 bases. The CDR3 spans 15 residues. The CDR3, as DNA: TGTGCCAGCAGCTCAGGGGGACAGGGGGCCTACGAGCAGTACTTC. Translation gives CASSSGGQGAYEQYF.

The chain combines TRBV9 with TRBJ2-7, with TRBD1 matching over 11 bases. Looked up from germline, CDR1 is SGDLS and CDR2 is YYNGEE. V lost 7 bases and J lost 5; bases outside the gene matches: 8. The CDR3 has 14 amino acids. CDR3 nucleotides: TGTGCCAGCTCCAAAGGACAGGGGGCCCACGAGCAGTACTTC. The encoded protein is CASSKGQGAHEQYF.

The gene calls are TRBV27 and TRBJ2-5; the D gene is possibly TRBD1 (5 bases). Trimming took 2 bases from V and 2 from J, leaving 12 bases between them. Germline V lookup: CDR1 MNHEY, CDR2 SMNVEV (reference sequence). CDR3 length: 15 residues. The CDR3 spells CASSLKGIFQETQYF. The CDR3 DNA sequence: TGTGCCAGCAGTTTAAAGGGGATTTTTCAAGAGACCCAGTACTTC.

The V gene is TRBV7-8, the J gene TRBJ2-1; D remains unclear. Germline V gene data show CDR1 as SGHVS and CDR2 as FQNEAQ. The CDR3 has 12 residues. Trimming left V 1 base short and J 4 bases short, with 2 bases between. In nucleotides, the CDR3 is TGTGCCAGCAGCTTAGGATACAATGAGCAGTTCTTC. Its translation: CASSLGYNEQFF.

CDR3 coding DNA: TGTGCCAGCAGCCAAGATCGAGGGTGGGAGCAGTACTTC. Its protein product is CASSQDRGWEQYF. This chain uses TRBV4-2 with TRBJ2-7; a weak D match, TRBD2 (5 bases). The CDR3 covers 13 residues. V was shortened by 0 bases and J by 7 bases, with 10 bases between the two germline ends. CDR1 LGHNA and CDR2 YNFKEQ come from the germline V gene.

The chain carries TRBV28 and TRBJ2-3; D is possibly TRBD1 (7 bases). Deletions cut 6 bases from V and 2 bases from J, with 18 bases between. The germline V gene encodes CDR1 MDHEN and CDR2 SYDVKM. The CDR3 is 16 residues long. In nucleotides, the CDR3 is TGTGCCAGCAGGGGGTGGAGGGGGCGAACCACAGATACGCAGTATTTT. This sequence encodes CASRGWRGRTTDTQYF. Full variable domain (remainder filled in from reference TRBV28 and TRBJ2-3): DVKVTQSSRYLVKRTGEKVFLECVQDMDHENMFWYRQDPGLGLRLIYFSYDVKMKEKGDIPEGYSVSREKKERFSLILESASTNQTSMYLCASRGWRGRTTDTQYFGPGTRLTVL.

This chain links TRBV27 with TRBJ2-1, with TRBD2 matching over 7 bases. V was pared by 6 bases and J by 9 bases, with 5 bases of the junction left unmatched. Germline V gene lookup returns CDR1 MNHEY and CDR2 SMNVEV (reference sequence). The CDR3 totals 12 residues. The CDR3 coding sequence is TGTGCCAGCAGGCTGGGGGGGGGTGAGCAGTTCTTC. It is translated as CASRLGGGEQFF.

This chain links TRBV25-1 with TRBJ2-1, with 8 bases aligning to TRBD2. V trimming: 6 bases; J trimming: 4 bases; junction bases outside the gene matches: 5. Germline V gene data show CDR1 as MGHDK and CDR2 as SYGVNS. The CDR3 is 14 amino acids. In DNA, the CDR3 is TGTGCCAGCAGGGCGGCGGGGGGTTACAATGAGCAGTTCTTC. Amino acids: CASRAAGGYNEQFF.

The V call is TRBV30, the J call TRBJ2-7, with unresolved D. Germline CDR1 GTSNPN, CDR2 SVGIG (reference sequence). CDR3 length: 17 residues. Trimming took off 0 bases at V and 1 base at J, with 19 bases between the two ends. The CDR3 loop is CAWSVPKDVPFSYEQYF. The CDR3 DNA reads TGTGCCTGGAGTGTGCCAAAGGACGTCCCTTTTTCCTACGAGCAGTACTTC.

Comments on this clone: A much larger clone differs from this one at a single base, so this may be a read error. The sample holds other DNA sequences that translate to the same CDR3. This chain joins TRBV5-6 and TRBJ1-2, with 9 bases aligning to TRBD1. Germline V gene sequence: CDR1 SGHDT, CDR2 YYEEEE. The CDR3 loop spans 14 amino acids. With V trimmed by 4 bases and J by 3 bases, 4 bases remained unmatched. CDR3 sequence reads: CASSPGQGDYGYTF. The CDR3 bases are TGTGCCAGCAGCCCGGGACAGGGTGACTATGGCTACACCTTC.

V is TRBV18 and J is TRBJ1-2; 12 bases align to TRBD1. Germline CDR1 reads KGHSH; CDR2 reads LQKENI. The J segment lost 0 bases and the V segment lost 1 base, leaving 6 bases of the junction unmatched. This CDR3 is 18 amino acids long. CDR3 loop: CASSPQPGQGATNYGYTF. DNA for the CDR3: TGTGCCAGCTCACCACAGCCGGGACAGGGGGCGACTAACTATGGCTACACCTTC.

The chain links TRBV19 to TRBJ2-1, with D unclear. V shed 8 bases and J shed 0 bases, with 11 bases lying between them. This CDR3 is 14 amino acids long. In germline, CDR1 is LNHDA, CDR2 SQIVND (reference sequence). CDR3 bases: TGTGCCAGTGTAGATTCGAGCTCCTACAATGAGCAGTTCTTC. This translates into CASVDSSSYNEQFF.

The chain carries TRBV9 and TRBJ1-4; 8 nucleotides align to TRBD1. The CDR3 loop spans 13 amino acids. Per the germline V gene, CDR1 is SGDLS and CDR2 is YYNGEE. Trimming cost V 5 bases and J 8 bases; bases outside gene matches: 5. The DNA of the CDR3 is TGTGCCAGCAGTTCACAGGGGGAGGAAAAACTGTTTTTT. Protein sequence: CASSSQGEEKLFF.

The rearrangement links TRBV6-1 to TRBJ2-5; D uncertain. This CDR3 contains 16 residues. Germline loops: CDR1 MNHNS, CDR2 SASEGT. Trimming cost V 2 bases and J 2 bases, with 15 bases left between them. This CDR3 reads CASSELKTYLQETQYF. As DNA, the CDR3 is TGTGCCAGCAGTGAACTCAAGACGTACTTGCAAGAGACCCAGTACTTC.

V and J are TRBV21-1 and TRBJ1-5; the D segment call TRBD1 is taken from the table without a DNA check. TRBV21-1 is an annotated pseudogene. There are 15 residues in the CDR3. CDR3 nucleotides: TGTGCCAGCAGCAAACGGACAGGGAGGCGACAGCCCCAGCATTTT. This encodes CASSKRTGRRQPQHF.

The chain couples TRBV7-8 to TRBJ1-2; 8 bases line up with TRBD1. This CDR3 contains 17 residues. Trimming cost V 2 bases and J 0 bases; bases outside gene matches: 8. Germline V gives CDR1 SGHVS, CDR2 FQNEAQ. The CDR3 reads CASSLTRVQGANYGYTF. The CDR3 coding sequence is TGTGCCAGCAGCTTAACCCGAGTACAGGGGGCTAACTATGGCTACACCTTC. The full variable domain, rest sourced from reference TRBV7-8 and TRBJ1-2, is GAGVSQSPRYKVAKRGQDVALRCDPISGHVSLFWYQQALGQGPEFLTYFQNEAQLDKSGLPSDRFFAERPEGSVSTLKIQRTQQEDSAVYLCASSLTRVQGANYGYTFGSGTRLTVV.

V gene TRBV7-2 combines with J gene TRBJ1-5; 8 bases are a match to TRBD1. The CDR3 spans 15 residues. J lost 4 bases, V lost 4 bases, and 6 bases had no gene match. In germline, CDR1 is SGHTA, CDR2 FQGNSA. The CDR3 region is CASSSRQGLNQPQHF. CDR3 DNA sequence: TGTGCCAGCAGCTCGCGACAGGGGCTAAATCAGCCCCAGCATTTT.

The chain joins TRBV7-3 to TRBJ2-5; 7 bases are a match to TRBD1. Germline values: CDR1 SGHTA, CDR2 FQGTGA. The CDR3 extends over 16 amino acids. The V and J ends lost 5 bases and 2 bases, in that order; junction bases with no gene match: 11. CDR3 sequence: CASSPRTGIRQETQYF. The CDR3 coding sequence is TGTGCCAGCAGCCCCAGGACAGGTATACGGCAAGAGACCCAGTACTTC.

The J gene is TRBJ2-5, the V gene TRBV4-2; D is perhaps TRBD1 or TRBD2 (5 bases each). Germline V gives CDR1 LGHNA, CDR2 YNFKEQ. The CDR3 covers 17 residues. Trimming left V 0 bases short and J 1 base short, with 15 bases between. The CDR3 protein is CASSQDGSRDGQETQYF. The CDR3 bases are TGTGCCAGCAGCCAAGATGGGAGTCGGGACGGCCAAGAGACCCAGTACTTC.

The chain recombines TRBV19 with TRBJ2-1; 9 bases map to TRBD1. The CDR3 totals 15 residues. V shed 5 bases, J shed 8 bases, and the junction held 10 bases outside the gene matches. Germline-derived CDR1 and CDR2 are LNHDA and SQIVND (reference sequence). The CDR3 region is CASSDSGQGGDEQFF. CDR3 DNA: TGTGCCAGTAGTGATTCGGGACAGGGAGGCGATGAGCAGTTCTTC.

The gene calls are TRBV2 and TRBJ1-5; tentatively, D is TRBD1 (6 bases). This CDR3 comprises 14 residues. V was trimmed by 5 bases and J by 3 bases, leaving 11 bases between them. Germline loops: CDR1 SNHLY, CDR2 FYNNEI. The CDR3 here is CASSQQGYNQPQHF. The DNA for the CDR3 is TGTGCCAGCAGTCAACAGGGTTACAATCAGCCCCAGCATTTT.